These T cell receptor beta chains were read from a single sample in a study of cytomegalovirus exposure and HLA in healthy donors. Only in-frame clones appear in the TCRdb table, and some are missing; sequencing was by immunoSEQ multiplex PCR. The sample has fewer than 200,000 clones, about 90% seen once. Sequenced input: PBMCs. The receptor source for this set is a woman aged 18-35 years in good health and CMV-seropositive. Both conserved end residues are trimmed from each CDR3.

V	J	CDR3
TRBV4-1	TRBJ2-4	ASSQESTIVAKNIQY
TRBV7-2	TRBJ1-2	ASSRQDRVGYGYT
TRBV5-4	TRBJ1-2	ASSYGTGNYGYT
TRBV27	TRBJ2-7	ASSSLAGGAYEQY
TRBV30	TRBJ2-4	ACAPDREHIQY
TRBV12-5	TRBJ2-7	ASGLGTGVSYEQY
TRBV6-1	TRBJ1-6	ASDSPGQRNSPLH
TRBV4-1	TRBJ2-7	ASSLSQAYEQY
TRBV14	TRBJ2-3	ASSQGNSGRAWPDTQY
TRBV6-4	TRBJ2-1	ASSEGWDYSYNEQF
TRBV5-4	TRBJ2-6	ASSPRGVTGANVLT
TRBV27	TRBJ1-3	ASSADRGSGNTIY
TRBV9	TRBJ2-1	ASSARGGGVDEQF
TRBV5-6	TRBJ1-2	ASSRKDGGSYGYT
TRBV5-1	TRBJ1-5	ASSMDGMSNQPQH
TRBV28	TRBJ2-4	ASSLWKGQGLIQY
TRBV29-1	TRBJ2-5	SVEDKAGTPQETQY
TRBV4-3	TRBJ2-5	ASSQDFGEETQY
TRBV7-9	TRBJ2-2	ASSRITANTGELF
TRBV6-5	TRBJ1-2	ASSDRDTYGYT
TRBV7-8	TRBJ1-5	ASSLARGPQH
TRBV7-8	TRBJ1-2	ASSSPAGQRHGYT
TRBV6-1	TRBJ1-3	ASSEVRTGQGTNTIY
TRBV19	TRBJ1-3	ASSITGTGGNTIY
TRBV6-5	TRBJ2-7	ATRQGAGEQY
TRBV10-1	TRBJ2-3	ASWGYRGLAALPDTQY
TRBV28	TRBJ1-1	ASGRQRKDSAF
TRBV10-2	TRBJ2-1	ASAGLAGVNEQF
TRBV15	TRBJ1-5	ATSWTGERQPQH
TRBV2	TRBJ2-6	ASSPSSGANVLT
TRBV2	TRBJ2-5	ASSLTGVGQETQY
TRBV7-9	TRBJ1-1	ASSEVRGGSTEAF
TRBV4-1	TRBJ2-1	ASSAQASGGYNEQF
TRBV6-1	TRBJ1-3	ASSEGGGGIY
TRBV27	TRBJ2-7	ASSPQGLAPYEQY
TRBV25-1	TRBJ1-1	ASSELEGNTEAF
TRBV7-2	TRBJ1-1	ASSVKGAPEAF
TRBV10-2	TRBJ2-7	ASTGASGGYEQY
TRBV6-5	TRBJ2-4	ASRLTSESIQY
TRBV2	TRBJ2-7	ASSDGTSGRILPYEQY
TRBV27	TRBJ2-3	ASSRRPGLAGGHPADTQY
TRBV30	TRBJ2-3	AWSVLRGGTDTQY
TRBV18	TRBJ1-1	ASSPRWTAQKAEAF
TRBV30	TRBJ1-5	AWRGQGAHQPQH
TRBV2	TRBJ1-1	ASSEGQGITEAF
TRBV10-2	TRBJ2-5	ASSEFAGLAGGTQY
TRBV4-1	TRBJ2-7	ASSQVIGRKPYEQY
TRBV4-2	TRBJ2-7	ASSMGLAGAPEQY
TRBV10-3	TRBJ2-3	AIRSGGAGTDTQY
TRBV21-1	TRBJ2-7	ASSLSYEQY
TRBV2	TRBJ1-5	ASTGDSHSNQPQH
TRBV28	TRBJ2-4	ASSSRANIQY
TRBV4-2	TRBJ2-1	ASSDGTSDYNEQF
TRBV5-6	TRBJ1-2	ASSRTGVYNYGYT
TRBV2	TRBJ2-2	ASSVKNTGELF
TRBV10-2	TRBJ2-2	ASSLERPTTGELF
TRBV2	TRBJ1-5	ASSDVSLGQPQH